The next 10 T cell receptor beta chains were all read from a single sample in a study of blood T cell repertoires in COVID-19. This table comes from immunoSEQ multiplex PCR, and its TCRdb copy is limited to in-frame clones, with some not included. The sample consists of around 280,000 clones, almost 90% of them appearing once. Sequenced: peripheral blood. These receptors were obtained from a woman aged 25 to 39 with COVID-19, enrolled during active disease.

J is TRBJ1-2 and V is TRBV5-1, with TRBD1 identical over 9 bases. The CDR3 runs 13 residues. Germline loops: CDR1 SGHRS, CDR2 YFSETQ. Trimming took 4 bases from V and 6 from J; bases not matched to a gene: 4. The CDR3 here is CASSVQGADGYTF. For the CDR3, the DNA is TGCGCCAGCAGCGTACAGGGGGCGGATGGCTACACCTTC.

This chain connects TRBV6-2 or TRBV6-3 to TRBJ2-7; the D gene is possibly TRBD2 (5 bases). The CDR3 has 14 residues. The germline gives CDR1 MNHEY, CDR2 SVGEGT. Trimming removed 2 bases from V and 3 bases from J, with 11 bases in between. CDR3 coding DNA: TGTGCCAGCAGTTACAGCGGCCAAAACTACGAGCAGTACTTC. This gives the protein CASSYSGQNYEQYF.

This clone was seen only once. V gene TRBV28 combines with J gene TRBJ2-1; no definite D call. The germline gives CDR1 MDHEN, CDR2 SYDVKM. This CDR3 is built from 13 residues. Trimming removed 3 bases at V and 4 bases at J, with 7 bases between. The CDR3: CASSLESYNEQFF. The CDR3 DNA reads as TGTGCCAGCAGTTTGGAGTCATACAATGAGCAGTTCTTC. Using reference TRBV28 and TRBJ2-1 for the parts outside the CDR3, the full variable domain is DVKVTQSSRYLVKRTGEKVFLECVQDMDHENMFWYRQDPGLGLRLIYFSYDVKMKEKGDIPEGYSVSREKKERFSLILESASTNQTSMYLCASSLESYNEQFFGPGTRLTVL.

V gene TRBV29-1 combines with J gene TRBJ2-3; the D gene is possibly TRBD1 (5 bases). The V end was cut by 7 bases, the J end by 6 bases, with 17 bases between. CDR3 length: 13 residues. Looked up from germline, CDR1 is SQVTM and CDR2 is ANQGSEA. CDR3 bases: TGCAGCGGGACGTTAGGGGCAGAGGATACGCAGTATTTT. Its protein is CSGTLGAEDTQYF.

CDR3 sequence (DNA): TGTGCCCACTTAACGGGTTCGAGCGGCTACACCTTC. Translation: CAHLTGSSGYTF. The chain carries TRBV30 and TRBJ1-2, with D uncertain. Per germline, CDR1 GTSNPN and CDR2 SVGIG (reference sequence). The V end was cut by 8 bases, the J end by 8 bases, with 18 bases between. The length of the CDR3 is 12 residues.

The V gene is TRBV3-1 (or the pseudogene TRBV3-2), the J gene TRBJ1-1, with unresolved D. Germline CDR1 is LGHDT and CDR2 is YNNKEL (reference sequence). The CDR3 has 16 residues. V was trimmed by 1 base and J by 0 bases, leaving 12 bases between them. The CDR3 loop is CASSQGRAGMNTEAFF. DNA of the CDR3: TGTGCCAGCAGCCAAGGGCGGGCAGGCATGAACACTGAAGCTTTCTTT.

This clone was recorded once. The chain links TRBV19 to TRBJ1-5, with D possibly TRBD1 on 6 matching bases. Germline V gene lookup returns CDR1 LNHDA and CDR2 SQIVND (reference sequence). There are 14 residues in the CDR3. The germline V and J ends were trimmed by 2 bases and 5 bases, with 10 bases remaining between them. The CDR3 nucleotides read TGTGCCAGTAGTATAAGAGGGGGGGATCAGCCCCAGCATTTT. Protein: CASSIRGGDQPQHF.

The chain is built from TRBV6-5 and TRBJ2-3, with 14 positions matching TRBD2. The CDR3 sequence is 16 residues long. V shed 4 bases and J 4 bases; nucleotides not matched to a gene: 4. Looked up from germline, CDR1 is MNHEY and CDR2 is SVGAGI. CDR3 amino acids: CASSWGTSGSPDTQYF. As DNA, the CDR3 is TGTGCCAGCAGTTGGGGGACTAGCGGGAGCCCAGATACGCAGTATTTT.

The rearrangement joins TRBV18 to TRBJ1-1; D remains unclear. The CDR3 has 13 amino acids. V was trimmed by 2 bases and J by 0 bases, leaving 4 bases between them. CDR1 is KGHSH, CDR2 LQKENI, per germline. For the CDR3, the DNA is TGTGCCAGCTCACCAATCATGAACACTGAAGCTTTCTTT. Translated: CASSPIMNTEAFF.

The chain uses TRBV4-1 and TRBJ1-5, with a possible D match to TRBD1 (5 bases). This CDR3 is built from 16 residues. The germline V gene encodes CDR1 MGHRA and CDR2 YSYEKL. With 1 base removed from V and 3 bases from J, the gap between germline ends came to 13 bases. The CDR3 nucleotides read TGCGCCAGCAGCCAAGGACATGGGGCAGTCAATCAGCCCCAGCATTTT. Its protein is CASSQGHGAVNQPQHF.